This TCR beta chain was obtained from a study of blood T cell repertoires in COVID-19. Study background: The origin of the acute and convalescent COVID-19 samples was the United States, Italy and Spain.

How the authors handled the data: Nucleated cell number was recorded as an estimate derived from reference gene primer amplification. TCRdb's table, derived via immunoSEQ multiplex PCR, lists solely in-frame clones and lacks some. The D gene and trimming were derived from the DNA, and the V and J assignments and clone size from that table. The sample records 200,000 to 300,000 clones, more than 70% being singletons. The CDR3 is 15 amino acids. The germline V gene encodes CDR1 SGHAT and CDR2 FQNNGV. The V end was cut by 3 bases, the J end by 0 bases, with 12 bases between. Those who participated ranged in age from 18 to 89 years and resided in approximately 23 US areas. Participants reported their clinical history, and cohort assignment relied on those reports.

Specimen: PBMCs or T cells enriched from blood (not recorded which). The TCR sequence derives from a woman aged 40 to 50 with acute COVID-19. The rearrangement uses TRBV11-2 and TRBJ2-7, with a possible D match to TRBD1 (5 bases). In nucleotides, the CDR3 is TGTGCCAGCAGCTTCCCTGGGGCCCTCTCCTACGAGCAGTACTTC. Its protein product is CASSFPGALSYEQYF.